This T cell receptor (beta chain) was sequenced during a study of tumor and adjacent non-tumor tissue in lung cancer. The CDR3 has 14 residues. Germline CDR1 and CDR2: ENHRY and SYGVKD. Three rounds of nested PCR, following a modified ARM-PCR protocol, produced the TCRbeta library. TCRdb called the multiplex PCR reads again in MiXCR, with one record for every CDR3 protein. The data show over 40,000 distinct CDR3 sequences, 60% to 65% seen once. Worth noting for this clonotype: A read error is likely, as this CDR3 ends without the conserved phenylalanine or tryptophan.

RNA was extracted from bulk tissue without any cell sorting. This non-tumor lung sample came from over 3 cm beyond the tumor edge. This TCR was recovered from a middle-aged woman with non-small cell lung cancer. This chain connects TRBV10-3 to TRBJ1-2, with TRBD1 identical over 8 bases. Sequenced sample: distant non-tumor lung tissue. In DNA form, the CDR3 reads TGTGCCATCAGGGATACAGGGGGTGGCTATGGTTACACCTTA. As protein: CAIRDTGGGYGYTL.